This T cell receptor beta chain was retrieved from a study of T cell responses to AZD1222 COVID-19 vaccine. Assay: immunoSEQ multiplex PCR; the TCRdb copy retains only in-frame clones and omits some. The table lists around 100,000 clones, around 94% of them singletons. General study results and limits: Repertoires were obtained only post-peak T cell response. Nearly half of spike-specific TCRs reportedly go after variant regions that carry no mutations. Donors were chiefly white British, with a greater number of females, and clonal diversity was perhaps underestimated. The study identified only 6 or 7 AZD1222 recipients as seropositive at baseline.

Turning to this clone: The antigen remains unidentified.

The CDR3 length is 16 residues. In germline, CDR1 is MDHEN, CDR2 SYDVKM. Trimming shortened V by 4 bases and J by 4 bases, and 17 bases separated the two germline ends. The J gene is TRBJ1-5, the V gene TRBV28; D remains ambiguous. The material sequenced was peripheral blood, taken on day 0 of AZD1222 vaccination. This clonotype was obtained from an adult in good health. Here the CDR3 reads CASSSQENTPNQPQHF. The DNA of the CDR3 is TGTGCCAGCAGTTCCCAGGAAAACACACCTAATCAGCCCCAGCATTTT.